The present T cell receptor beta chain was sequenced within a study of blood T cell repertoires in COVID-19. Across the whole study: Sites in the United States, Italy and Spain provided acute and convalescent COVID-19 samples.

Per the authors' pipeline: Estimates of nucleated cell counts were drawn from the amplification of reference gene primers. Libraries were prepared by immunoSEQ multiplex PCR; TCRdb keeps only in-frame clonotypes and omits some of them. That table furnishes V, J and clone size, whereas the DNA furnished D and trimming. The sample yields approximately 220,000 clones, around 86% seen once. V was clipped by 11 bases and J by 5 bases; unmatched bases: 9. The CDR3 has 14 amino acids. CDR1 is WSHSY, CDR2 SAAADI, per germline. The sequenced sample consisted of peripheral blood. The gene calls are TRBV10-2 and TRBJ2-1; 10 nucleotides line up with TRBD1. The TCR originated in a man aged 55 to 69 with acute or convalescent COVID-19. The CDR3 DNA reads as TGCGCCTCCCGGGGGGGACAGGGGAACAATGAGCAGTTCTTC. It translates to CASRGGQGNNEQFF.